This T cell receptor (beta chain) stems from a study of cytomegalovirus exposure and HLA in healthy donors. Each donor's status was that of a healthy bone marrow donor. Concerning this clone: Its specificity is unknown.

60 Vbeta and 13 Jbeta primers were used in PCR. Assay: immunoSEQ multiplex PCR; the TCRdb copy retains only in-frame clones and omits some. The sample consists of about 160,000 clones, roughly 70% of them appearing once. General study results and limits: As was reported, the HLA-A and HLA-B alleles of most subjects were accurately predicted from TCR beta sequences. Rarity held for most TCR sequences, but there were some public TCRs that occurred in many donors.

There are 12 residues in the CDR3. Germline V lookup: CDR1 SNHLY, CDR2 FYNNEI. Trimming took 7 bases from V and 6 from J, leaving 11 bases between them. What was sequenced was PBMCs. This sequence was found in a woman in her thirties in good health and CMV-seronegative. The rearrangement links TRBV2 to TRBJ2-3; TRBD1 might be the D (5 bases). The CDR3 loop is CASMQGFDTQYF. Here the CDR3 DNA reads TGTGCCAGCATGCAGGGTTTCGATACGCAGTATTTT. The full variable domain, its missing parts supplied by reference TRBV2 and TRBJ2-3, is EPEVTQTPSHQVTQMGQEVILRCVPISNHLYFYWYRQILGQKVEFLVSFYNNEISEKSEIFDDQFSVERPDGSNFTLKIRSTKLEDSAMYFCASMQGFDTQYFGPGTRLTVL.